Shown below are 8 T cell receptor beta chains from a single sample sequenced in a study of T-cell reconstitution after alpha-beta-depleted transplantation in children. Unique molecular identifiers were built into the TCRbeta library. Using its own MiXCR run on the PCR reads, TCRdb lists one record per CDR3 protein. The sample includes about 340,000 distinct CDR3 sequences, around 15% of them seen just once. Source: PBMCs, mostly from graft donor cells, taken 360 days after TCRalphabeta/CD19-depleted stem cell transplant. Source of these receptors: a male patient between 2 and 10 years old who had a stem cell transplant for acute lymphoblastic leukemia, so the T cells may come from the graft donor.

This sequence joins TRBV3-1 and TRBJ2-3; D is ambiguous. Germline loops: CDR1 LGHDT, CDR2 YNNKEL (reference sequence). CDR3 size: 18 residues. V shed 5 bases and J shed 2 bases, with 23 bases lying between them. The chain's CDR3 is CASSDRFGGKKLTDTQYF. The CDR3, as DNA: TGTGCCAGCAGCGATCGGTTCGGTGGGAAGAAGCTCACAGATACGCAGTATTTT.

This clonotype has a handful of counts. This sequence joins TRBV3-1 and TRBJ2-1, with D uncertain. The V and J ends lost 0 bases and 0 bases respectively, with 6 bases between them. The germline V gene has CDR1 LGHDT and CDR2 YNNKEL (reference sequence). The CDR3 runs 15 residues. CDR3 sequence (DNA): TGTGCCAGCAGCCAAGACTATGGCTCCTACAATGAGCAGTTCTTC. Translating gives CASSQDYGSYNEQFF.

The CDR3 here is CASSLDRARQPQHF. The DNA for the CDR3 is TGTGCCAGCTCACTAGACAGGGCCCGTCAGCCCCAGCATTTT. The chain carries TRBV18 and TRBJ1-5; TRBD1 aligns across 7 bases. The CDR3 is 14 amino acids. Germline V gives CDR1 KGHSH, CDR2 LQKENI. V was pared by 4 bases and J by 6 bases, with 6 bases of the junction left unmatched.

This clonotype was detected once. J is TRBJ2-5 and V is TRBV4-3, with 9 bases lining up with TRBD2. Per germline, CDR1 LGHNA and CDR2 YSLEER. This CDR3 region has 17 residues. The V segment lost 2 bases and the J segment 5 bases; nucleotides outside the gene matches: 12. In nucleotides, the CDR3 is TGCGCCAGCAGCCAAAAGTCCCCTGGGACTAGCTTTGAGACCCAGTACTTC. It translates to CASSQKSPGTSFETQYF.

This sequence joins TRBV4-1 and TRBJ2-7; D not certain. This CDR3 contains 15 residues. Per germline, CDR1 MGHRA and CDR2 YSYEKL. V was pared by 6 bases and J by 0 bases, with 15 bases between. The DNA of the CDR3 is TGCGCCAGCAGTTCGATTGTTGGCGTCTCCTACGAGCAGTACTTC. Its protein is CASSSIVGVSYEQYF.

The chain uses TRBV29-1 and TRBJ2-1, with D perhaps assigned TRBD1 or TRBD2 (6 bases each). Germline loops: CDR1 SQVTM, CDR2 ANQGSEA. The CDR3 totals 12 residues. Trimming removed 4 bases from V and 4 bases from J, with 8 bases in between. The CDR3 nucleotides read TGCAGCGTTGTAGGGGGGTACAATGAGCAGTTCTTC. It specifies CSVVGGYNEQFF.

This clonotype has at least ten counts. The CDR3 coding sequence is TGTGCCAGCAGCCAAGTGACTAGCGGTAGCTCCTACGAGCAGTACTTC. It specifies CASSQVTSGSSYEQYF. The chain links TRBV4-2 to TRBJ2-7; 9 nucleotides line up with TRBD2. There are 16 residues in the CDR3. Germline trimming cut 1 base from V and 0 bases from J; bases unmatched to any gene: 4. Germline V lookup: CDR1 LGHNA, CDR2 YNFKEQ.

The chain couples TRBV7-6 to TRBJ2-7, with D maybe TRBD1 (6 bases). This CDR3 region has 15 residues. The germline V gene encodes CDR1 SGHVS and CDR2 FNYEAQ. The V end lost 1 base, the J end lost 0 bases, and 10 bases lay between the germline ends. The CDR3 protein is CASSLETGSSYEQYF. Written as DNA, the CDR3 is TGTGCCAGCAGCTTAGAGACAGGTTCCTCCTACGAGCAGTACTTC.